This T cell receptor (beta chain) was observed in a study of CD8+ T cells in alopecia areata. Sequencing templates came from extracted RNA that was reverse transcribed into cDNA. Assay used: immunoSEQ multiplex PCR; TCRdb lists only in-frame clones, some missing. The sample shows about 190,000 clones, over 50% of them seen only once. PBMC-derived CD4+ and CD8+ T cells were sorted. Only a few counts were recorded for this clone. In germline, CDR1 is DFQATT, CDR2 SNEGSKA (reference sequence). The CDR3 runs 11 residues. V was clipped by 5 bases and J by 4 bases, with 6 bases between them. This receptor was identified in a human donor with alopecia areata. The sample was CD4+ T cells sorted from blood, taken at week 0. This sequence joins TRBV20-1 and TRBJ2-1; D not resolved. CDR3 protein: CSAAHYNEQFF. CDR3 nucleotide sequence: TGCAGTGCTGCTCATTACAATGAGCAGTTCTTC.